This T cell receptor beta chain emerged from a study of spatial heterogeneity in lung cancer. Across the study: Detection consistently captured more beta-chain sequences than alpha-chain sequences. From matched bulk RNA-seq came a T cell module score, which showed a strong correlation with TCR transcript counts in tumor regions. Findings and limits, study-wide: Tumor mutation counts were tracked by expanded intratumoral alpha and beta TCR counts.

As for this clonotype: No antigen is known for it. This clone may be a read error of a much larger clone one base away.

This CDR3 region has 13 residues. The time point: sample taken at primary tumor resection. Extraction of whole RNA from tumor, nontumor lung or frozen PBMC preceded unsorted sequencing. TCRdb fed the 5' RACE reads into MiXCR, producing one record per CDR3 protein. This sample carries over 25,000 distinct CDR3 sequences, under 8.5% of them seen once, and the ten largest clones take around 26%. The chain employs TRBV12-3 or TRBV12-4 and TRBJ1-2; 8 bases agree with TRBD1. This specimen was lung tumor tissue, taken at surgery. The receptor was derived from a male donor with early-stage non-small cell lung cancer. The CDR3 coding sequence is TGTGTCAGCAGCCCAGGGGGCGGAGTTGGCTACACCTTC. Protein sequence: CVSSPGGGVGYTF.